This TCR beta chain was found in a study of glioma-infiltrating T cells listed by TCRdb under 2016. Context from the whole study: The study sequenced TCR alpha- and beta-chain repertoires from glioma tissue, from non-neoplastic brain tissue and from matched peripheral blood mononuclear cells. The paired cohort comprised three low-grade glioma patients, several primary glioblastoma patients and three non-glioma patients contributing non-neoplastic brain tissue. To measure how far tissue and blood T-cell populations diverged, each tissue-infiltrating repertoire was compared against the peripheral blood repertoire of the same patient. Overall study results and their limits: VJ-independent divergence between tissue and blood was found to be below expectation in non-neoplastic patients but above expectation in all gliomas, particularly low-grade gliomas. The group comparisons were based on small numbers of patients: three non-neoplastic, three low-grade glioma and roughly eight glioblastoma patients. Very few CDR3 sequences were shared between tissue and blood, attributed to high CDR3 diversity and limited sampling.

The germline V gene sets CDR1 to MNHNS and CDR2 to SASEGT. The CDR3 runs 13 amino acids, cysteine and phenylalanine included. This entry keeps only the CDR3 DNA: 39 bases, framed from base 1. V is reduced by 4 bases and J by 0 bases, leaving a spacing of 6 bases between them. Only a few counts were recorded for this clonotype. Its antigen remains undetermined. There are no base qualities to consult, and no much larger clone falls within one base. TCR alpha and beta CDR3 regions were amplified with the iRepertoire nested amplicon-rescue multiplex PCR (arm-PCR) platform from RNA. One-step reverse transcription and amplification used about 100-400 ng of tissue mRNA or PBMC total RNA as input. Following bead purification, Illumina adapters were added through a secondary multiplex PCR, and the libraries were then gel-purified between 200 and 400 bp. Internal 6-nucleotide barcodes were carried by the libraries and were used for demultiplexing. Libraries were sequenced on an Illumina MiSeq with 2x220 or 2x250 nucleotide paired-end reads. Per the authors' processing: Paired reads were merged using FLASH 1.2.11 and were aligned to the GRCh37 human genome using BWA-MEM, after which TRA and TRB reads were extracted. V and J assignment used an IMGT-derived reference of cassette sequences and CDR3 motifs that included pseudogenes. Three-frame translation of reads was performed, and productive CDR3s were defined as those with a C...FGXG motif and no stop codons. Unique combinations of V-J cassette pair and CDR3 amino acid sequence were defined as clonotypes. Reads were filtered by Hamming distance, thresholded by each sample's sequence error rate in mapped regions. The public reads were reanalyzed by TCRdb: fastp trimming at Q25, MiXCR alignment, in-frame beta chains only. Each entry is one CDR3 protein sequence, shown with its most common DNA and genes. TCRdb assigned the V and J calls; the authors' analysis was not used. Present in this sample are under 150,000 distinct CDR3 sequences, about 25% of which were seen just once. The ten largest clones add up to under 35% of the sample.

The sequence derives from a human donor with low-grade glioma or glioblastoma, undergoing nonglioma brain surgery, or in good health (not recorded which). Specimen: glioma tissue, nonneoplastic brain tissue, or PBMCs (not recorded which). The rearranged chain carries TRBV6-1 and TRBJ1-1, with the D segment identity uncertain. In nucleotide form, the sequence is TGTGCCAGCAGTGTCGAAATGAACACTGAAGCTTTCTTT. It translates to CASSVEMNTEAFF.